Following are 28 T cell receptor beta chains from one sample sequenced in a study of a mutant IDH1 vaccine in newly diagnosed glioma. The time point: week 23, last vaccination. With topical imiquimod, each dose of the vaccine consisted of 300 ug of mutant IDH1 20-mer peptide. Generated by immunoSEQ multiplex PCR, the TCRdb table keeps only in-frame clones and is missing some. The sample has approximately 79,000 clones; around 85% are singletons. Antigens of these TCRs are unknown. The sample in question was PBMCs, obtained from a glioma patient whose treatment included an IDH1 peptide vaccine. These receptors all stem from a woman aged 45 to 65 with glioma.

The rearrangement links TRBV29-1 to TRBJ2-2; D gene ambiguous. The CDR3 covers 13 residues. V was clipped by 6 bases and J by 2 bases, with 10 bases between them. Germline CDR1 and CDR2: SQVTM and ANQGSEA. CDR3 in amino acids: CSVRAINTGELFF. The CDR3, as DNA: TGCAGCGTCCGGGCCATTAACACCGGGGAGCTGTTTTTT.

The V call is TRBV15, the J call TRBJ2-3, with 10 nucleotides matching TRBD2. Trimming cost V 5 bases and J 7 bases; bases outside gene matches: 15. Germline V gives CDR1 LNHNV, CDR2 YYDKDF (reference sequence). This CDR3 has 17 amino acids. The CDR3 sequence is CATSDTAGLAKRYTQYF. CDR3 nucleotide sequence: TGTGCCACCAGCGACACCGCGGGACTAGCGAAAAGATATACGCAGTATTTT.

The chain carries TRBV11-2 and TRBJ2-1, with 12 bases identical to TRBD2. J was trimmed by 6 bases and V by 5 bases; bases with no gene match: 8. This CDR3 spans 16 amino acids. The germline V gene encodes CDR1 SGHAT and CDR2 FQNNGV. In DNA, the CDR3 is TGTGCCAGCAGCGGAACTAGCGGGAGGTTTGGCAATGAGCAGTTCTTC. Its protein is CASSGTSGRFGNEQFF.

The gene calls are TRBV2 and TRBJ2-2; 11 bases match TRBD2. The germline V gene has CDR1 SNHLY and CDR2 FYNNEI. V lost 10 bases and J lost 5; bases outside the gene matches: 9. The CDR3 contains 15 residues. This CDR3 is CATGGASGRTGELFF. As DNA, the CDR3 is TGTGCCACAGGAGGGGCTAGCGGGAGGACCGGGGAGCTGTTTTTT.

J is TRBJ2-3 and V is TRBV19, with D maybe TRBD2 (6 bases). The V end lost 8 bases, the J end lost 1 base, and 10 bases lay between the germline ends. From germline, CDR1 is LNHDA and CDR2 SQIVND (reference sequence). The CDR3 consists of 13 residues. The CDR3 is CASLRLGTDTQYF. CDR3 DNA: TGTGCCAGTCTCCGACTAGGCACAGATACGCAGTATTTT.

This clone was seen only once. The gene calls are TRBV2 and TRBJ2-7; weak D call: TRBD1 (5 bases). V was pared by 6 bases and J by 2 bases, with 14 bases between. CDR3 size: 14 residues. CDR1 SNHLY and CDR2 FYNNEI come from the germline V gene. Here the CDR3 reads CASRAQGVTYEQYF. In DNA form, the CDR3 reads TGTGCCAGCAGAGCTCAAGGGGTTACCTACGAGCAGTACTTC.

This rearrangement joins TRBV4-1 to TRBJ2-4; D uncertain. V was pared by 2 bases and J by 0 bases, with 17 bases between. In germline, CDR1 is MGHRA, CDR2 YSYEKL. This CDR3 has 18 residues. DNA for the CDR3: TGCGCCAGCAGCCAAATTAGGACCTTGCACGGAGCCAAAAACATTCAGTACTTC. Translation gives CASSQIRTLHGAKNIQYF.

This chain joins TRBV7-2 and TRBJ2-2; TRBD2 might be the D (5 bases). The V and J ends lost 8 bases and 3 bases respectively, with 7 bases between them. The CDR3 is 12 residues long. CDR1 and CDR2 from the germline V gene are SGHTA and FQGNSA. In DNA, the CDR3 is TGTGCCAGCGGGAGACACACCGGGGAGCTGTTTTTT. It codes for CASGRHTGELFF.

V is TRBV10-2 and J is TRBJ2-1; the D gene could be TRBD1 or TRBD2 (6 bases each). CDR3 length: 17 residues. V was clipped by 6 bases and J by 5 bases, with 23 bases between them. Germline V gene sequence: CDR1 WSHSY, CDR2 SAAADI. This CDR3 is CASSTGYREPLNNEQFF. CDR3 nucleotide sequence: TGCGCCAGCAGCACAGGGTACCGGGAGCCATTAAACAATGAGCAGTTCTTC.

J is TRBJ1-2 and V is TRBV10-1, with no clear D. The CDR3 has 13 residues. V gave up 3 bases and J gave up 8 bases, with 13 bases separating them. Germline CDR1 and CDR2: WNHNN and SYGVQD (reference sequence). CDR3 sequence: CASSEVPTGGYTF. CDR3 nucleotides: TGCGCCAGCAGTGAAGTACCTACGGGGGGCTACACCTTC.

In its sample, this clone was seen once. V is TRBV4-1 and J is TRBJ1-2, with a weak D call TRBD1 (6 bases). Trimming removed 3 bases at V and 10 bases at J, with 12 bases between. Germline V gene data show CDR1 as MGHRA and CDR2 as YSYEKL. The CDR3 runs 12 residues. Here the CDR3 DNA reads TGCGCCAGCAGCCAGAACAGGGATTACTACACCTTC. Translation: CASSQNRDYYTF.

This clone was counted between two and nine times. The rearrangement uses TRBV13 and TRBJ2-2; D gene uncertain. Germline-derived CDR1 and CDR2 are PRHDT and FYEKMQ (reference sequence). Trimming took off 0 bases at V and 6 bases at J, with 11 bases between the two ends. CDR3 length equals 15 residues. In nucleotides, the CDR3 is TGTGCCAGCAGCTTAGGAGTGGTTGTGGCCGGGGAGCTGTTTTTT. It yields the protein CASSLGVVVAGELFF.

The chain combines TRBV10-1 with TRBJ2-7; TRBD1 agrees at 7 bases. Germline trimming cut 2 bases from V and 4 bases from J; bases unmatched to any gene: 2. Germline loops: CDR1 WNHNN, CDR2 SYGVQD (reference sequence). CDR3 length: 13 residues. CDR3 coding DNA: TGCGCCAGCAGTGAGGAACAGGGGTACGAGCAGTACTTC. It is translated as CASSEEQGYEQYF.

This clone has only a few counts. This chain uses TRBV10-1 with TRBJ1-5; 7 bases align to TRBD1. Germline V CDR1 and CDR2: WNHNN, SYGVQD (reference sequence). This CDR3 is 13 amino acids long. With 0 bases clipped from V and 16 bases from J, the junction kept 9 bases outside the gene matches. The CDR3 sequence is CASSESNRRTGHF. Here the CDR3 DNA reads TGCGCCAGCAGTGAGTCGAATCGTCGGACAGGACATTTT.

The rearrangement joins TRBV28 to TRBJ2-7; 14 nucleotides line up with TRBD2. CDR1 is MDHEN and CDR2 is SYDVKM in the germline V gene. The V gene end was trimmed by 6 bases and the J gene end by 4 bases; junction bases not matched to a gene: 14. This CDR3 comprises 18 residues. CDR3 sequence reads: CASSSGLGTSGSRYEQYF. The CDR3 nucleotides read TGTGCCAGCAGCTCGGGACTGGGGACTAGCGGGAGCCGGTACGAGCAGTACTTC.

This clone was observed a single time. This chain connects TRBV29-1 to TRBJ2-5, with D unresolved. The germline V and J ends were trimmed by 5 bases and 4 bases, with 8 bases remaining between them. The CDR3 has 11 residues. CDR1 is SQVTM, CDR2 ANQGSEA, per germline. For the CDR3, the DNA is TGCAGCGTTACTTCGCCAGAGACCCAGTACTTC. Its protein is CSVTSPETQYF.

The genes are TRBV6-1 and TRBJ2-7; D is undetermined. This CDR3 is built from 15 residues. CDR1 and CDR2 from the germline V gene are MNHNS and SASEGT. Trimming left V 7 bases short and J 3 bases short, with 19 bases between. CDR3 sequence reads: CASIGGTTNLYEQYF. Here the CDR3 DNA reads TGTGCCAGCATCGGCGGTACCACCAACCTCTACGAGCAGTACTTC.

V is TRBV6-5 and J is TRBJ1-2; 7 nucleotides agree with TRBD1. V lost 5 bases, J lost 4 bases, and 7 bases stayed unmatched. The CDR3 spans 14 residues. In germline, CDR1 is MNHEY, CDR2 SVGAGI. The CDR3 loop reads CASSRGDSGYGYTF. Here the CDR3 DNA reads TGTGCCAGCAGTAGGGGGGACAGTGGCTATGGCTACACCTTC.

This clone showed up just once. The chain carries TRBV5-1 and TRBJ2-7, with D hard to call. Trimming shortened V by 4 bases and J by 2 bases, and 10 bases separated the two germline ends. The germline V gene has CDR1 SGHRS and CDR2 YFSETQ. This CDR3 region has 13 residues. CDR3 sequence (DNA): TGCGCCAGCAGCCCTGGGCCTCCCTACGAGCAGTACTTC. Protein product: CASSPGPPYEQYF.

The V gene is TRBV7-9, the J gene TRBJ2-7, with D perhaps TRBD1 (6 bases). Trimming removed 4 bases from V and 3 bases from J, with 28 bases in between. This CDR3 is 19 amino acids long. In germline, CDR1 is SEHNR, CDR2 FQNEAQ (reference sequence). The CDR3 coding sequence is TGTGCCAGCAGCTCTTGGACAGAATTGGCCCTGAGGTTCGGCTACGAGCAGTACTTC. As protein: CASSSWTELALRFGYEQYF.

The rearrangement joins TRBV5-1 to TRBJ2-2, with D perhaps TRBD1 (6 bases). This CDR3 is built from 16 residues. Trimming left V 4 bases short and J 6 bases short, with 19 bases between. Germline values: CDR1 SGHRS, CDR2 YFSETQ. CDR3 amino acids: CASSRPGTHRAGELFF. The CDR3 DNA is TGCGCCAGCAGCCGGCCCGGGACCCACAGGGCCGGGGAGCTGTTTTTT.

This chain joins TRBV5-1 and TRBJ1-6; D gene ambiguous. This CDR3 is 15 amino acids long. Per germline, CDR1 SGHRS and CDR2 YFSETQ. V shed 4 bases and J shed 1 base, with 9 bases lying between them. CDR3 protein: CASSLGGSYNSPLHF. CDR3 DNA sequence: TGCGCCAGCAGCCTGGGCGGGTCCTATAATTCACCCCTCCACTTT. Together with reference TRBV5-1 and TRBJ1-6, the CDR3 gives the full variable domain: KAGVTQTPRYLIKTRGQQVTLSCSPISGHRSVSWYQQTPGQGLQFLFEYFSETQRNKGNFPGRFSGRQFSNSRSEMNVSTLELGDSALYLCASSLGGSYNSPLHFGNGTRLTVT.

The genes are TRBV7-9 and TRBJ1-2; tentative D call: TRBD1 (5 bases). The CDR3 is 14 amino acids. V was trimmed by 5 bases and J by 7 bases, leaving 17 bases between them. CDR1 is SEHNR, CDR2 FQNEAQ, per germline (reference sequence). In DNA, the CDR3 is TGTGCCAGCAGCCTGGGGGAGGCAGTCGCTGGCTACACCTTC. Protein product: CASSLGEAVAGYTF.

The gene calls are TRBV9 and TRBJ2-3, with 7 bases matching TRBD1. The CDR3 extends over 16 amino acids. With V trimmed by 0 bases and J by 2 bases, 6 bases remained unmatched. Germline V gene sequence: CDR1 SGDLS, CDR2 YYNGEE. The CDR3 protein is CASSVGTGLFTDTQYF. The CDR3 DNA is TGTGCCAGCAGCGTAGGGACAGGTCTCTTCACAGATACGCAGTATTTT. The variable domain in full, completed from reference TRBV9 and TRBJ2-3, reads DSGVTQTPKHLITATGQRVTLRCSPRSGDLSVYWYQQSLDQGLQFLIQYYNGEERAKGNILERFSAQQFPDLHSELNLSSLELGDSALYFCASSVGTGLFTDTQYFGPGTRLTVL.

The gene calls are TRBV7-9 and TRBJ2-2; 7 bases fit TRBD1. The CDR3 is 17 residues long. V trimming: 5 bases; J trimming: 5 bases; junction bases outside the gene matches: 14. Germline lookup yields CDR1 SEHNR and CDR2 FQNEAQ (reference sequence). The CDR3 DNA is TGTGCCAGCAGCCTTGGAGACGGAAGGGGGCGTACCGGGGAGCTGTTTTTT. Its protein product is CASSLGDGRGRTGELFF. Drawing the rest from reference TRBV7-9 and TRBJ2-2, the complete variable domain is DTGVSQNPRHKITKRGQNVTFRCDPISEHNRLYWYRQTLGQGPEFLTYFQNEAQLEKSRLLSDRFSAERPKGSFSTLEIQRTEQGDSAMYLCASSLGDGRGRTGELFFGEGSRLTVL.

V is TRBV6-5 and J is TRBJ1-6; D possibly corresponds to TRBD1 (5 bases). The V and J ends lost 6 bases and 6 bases respectively, with 15 bases between them. CDR3 length equals 15 residues. Looked up from germline, CDR1 is MNHEY and CDR2 is SVGAGI. The CDR3 spells CASRLTRGGNSPLHF. The CDR3 DNA reads TGTGCCAGCAGGCTTACGCGGGGCGGTAATTCACCCCTCCACTTT.

The chain is built from TRBV5-1 and TRBJ2-7; tentative D call: TRBD2 (6 bases). Deletions cut 0 bases from V and 3 bases from J, with 13 bases between. CDR1 is SGHRS, CDR2 YFSETQ, per germline. The CDR3 has 15 residues. The CDR3 DNA sequence: TGCGCCAGCAGCTTGGAAGGGACTGCCAACTACGAGCAGTACTTC. Its protein is CASSLEGTANYEQYF.

The chain joins TRBV30 to TRBJ2-1; no definite D call. The CDR3 is 11 amino acids. V gave up 2 bases and J gave up 3 bases, with 2 bases separating them. Germline V gene sequence: CDR1 GTSNPN, CDR2 SVGIG (reference sequence). CDR3 nucleotides: TGTGCCTGGAGTTTCTACAATGAGCAGTTCTTC. It is translated as CAWSFYNEQFF.